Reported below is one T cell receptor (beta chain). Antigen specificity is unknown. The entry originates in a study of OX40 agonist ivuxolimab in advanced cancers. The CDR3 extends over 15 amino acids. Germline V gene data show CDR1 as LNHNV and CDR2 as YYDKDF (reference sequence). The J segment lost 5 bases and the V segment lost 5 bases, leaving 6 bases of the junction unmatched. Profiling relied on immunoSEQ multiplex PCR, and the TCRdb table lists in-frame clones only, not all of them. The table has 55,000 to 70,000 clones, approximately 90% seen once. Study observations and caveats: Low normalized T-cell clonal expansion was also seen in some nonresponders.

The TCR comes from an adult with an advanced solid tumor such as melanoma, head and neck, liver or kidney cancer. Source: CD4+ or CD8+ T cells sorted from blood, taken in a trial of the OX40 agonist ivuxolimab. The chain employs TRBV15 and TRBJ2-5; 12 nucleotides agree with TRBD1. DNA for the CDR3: TGTGCCACCAGCGTCCGGGACAGGGGGCTGGAGACCCAGTACTTC. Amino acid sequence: CATSVRDRGLETQYF.